The 22 T cell receptor beta chains listed next were all sequenced from one sample in a study of T cells after yellow fever vaccination. MiXCR, applied by TCRdb to the 5' RACE reads, yields one record per CDR3 protein. The sample lists a few hundred thousand distinct CDR3 sequences; 3% to 4.5% were seen once. The source was PBMCs, collected 5 days after the yellow fever booster vaccination. The receptors were gathered from a man in his late teens or twenties who received the YFV17D yellow fever vaccine.

The DNA for the CDR3 is TGTGCCAGCAGCTTCATCGGGGGGTTCACAGATACGCAGTATTTT. This codes for CASSFIGGFTDTQYF. The chain joins TRBV5-8 to TRBJ2-3; 7 positions agree with TRBD2. Germline V gene data show CDR1 as SGHTS and CDR2 as YDEGEE. The V and J ends lost 2 bases and 2 bases, in that order; junction bases with no gene match: 5. The CDR3 is 15 residues long.

This clonotype was seen more than once but under ten times. The J gene is TRBJ1-6, the V gene TRBV12-5; D remains ambiguous. V lost 1 base and J 0 bases, leaving 10 bases between the germline ends. The CDR3 contains 17 residues. Germline V gene sequence: CDR1 LGHNT, CDR2 FRNRAP. The CDR3 reads CASGLERGSSYNSPLHF. The CDR3 DNA reads as TGTGCTAGTGGTTTGGAAAGAGGGAGCTCCTATAATTCACCCCTCCACTTT.

This clonotype was detected many times. The gene calls are TRBV5-5 and TRBJ2-5; D tentatively reads TRBD1 or TRBD2 (6 bases each). CDR1 and CDR2 from the germline V gene are SGHKS and YYEKEE (reference sequence). The V end lost 0 bases, the J end lost 5 bases, and 14 bases lay between the germline ends. This CDR3 has 15 amino acids. CDR3 protein: CASSLGGAGEETQYF. The DNA of the CDR3 is TGTGCCAGCAGCTTGGGGGGGGCCGGTGAGGAGACCCAGTACTTC.

This rearrangement joins TRBV11-1 to TRBJ2-3, with unresolved D. This CDR3 is built from 15 residues. Germline V gene data show CDR1 as SGHAT and CDR2 as FQDESV (reference sequence). V lost 5 bases to trimming and J lost 0 bases, with 12 bases between them. CDR3 DNA: TGTGCCAGCAGCCTGACGATCACTAGCACAGATACGCAGTATTTT. Translating gives CASSLTITSTDTQYF.

There are a few counts of this clonotype. The chain recombines TRBV28 with TRBJ2-3; the D is unclear. V lost 4 bases and J 3 bases, leaving 11 bases between the germline ends. CDR1 and CDR2 from the germline V gene are MDHEN and SYDVKM. The CDR3 covers 14 residues. The CDR3 DNA follows: TGTGCCAGCAGTTCCCAAAAAATAACAGATACGCAGTATTTT. This sequence encodes CASSSQKITDTQYF.

About this clonotype: Given a much more abundant clone one base away, this may be a read error. This sequence joins TRBV18 and TRBJ2-2, with D uncertain. The germline CDR1 and CDR2 sequences are KGHSH and LQKENI. CDR3 length: 13 residues. Trimming took 1 base from V and 1 from J, leaving 1 base between them. The CDR3 sequence: CASSPQNTGELFF. In DNA, the CDR3 is TGTGCCAGCTCACCACAGAACACCGGGGAGCTGTTTTTT.

This clonotype was counted a few times. The chain couples TRBV18 to TRBJ2-7; no reliable D call. Trimming stripped 1 base from V and 4 bases from J, with 8 bases between. The CDR3 length is 13 residues. Looked up from germline, CDR1 is KGHSH and CDR2 is LQKENI. The CDR3 DNA is TGTGCCAGCTCACCACAGTCCTTGTACGAGCAGTACTTC. This sequence encodes CASSPQSLYEQYF.

The genes are TRBV29-1 and TRBJ1-1, with no clear D. Germline V CDR1 and CDR2: SQVTM, ANQGSEA. The V end was cut by 5 bases, the J end by 1 base, with 5 bases between. This CDR3 comprises 11 residues. The CDR3 DNA reads as TGCAGCGTTTTGAGGAACACTGAAGCTTTCTTT. Translating it yields CSVLRNTEAFF.

This clonotype was detected many times. This chain joins TRBV10-2 and TRBJ1-3, with a tentative D call TRBD1 (5 bases). Trimming shortened V by 6 bases and J by 4 bases, and 13 bases separated the two germline ends. The CDR3 is made up of 14 amino acids. Germline V lookup: CDR1 WSHSY, CDR2 SAAADI. CDR3 amino acids: CASRPQGIGNTIYF. In DNA form, the CDR3 reads TGCGCCAGCAGGCCCCAGGGAATCGGAAACACCATATATTTT.

This clonotype was seen more than once but under ten times. The chain couples TRBV5-1 to TRBJ2-3; 8 bases are shared with TRBD2. Germline V gives CDR1 SGHRS, CDR2 YFSETQ. V dropped 7 bases and J dropped 0; count of bases not matched to a gene: 7. The CDR3 runs 15 residues. The DNA for the CDR3 is TGCGCCAGCGGTCGGGGGGGTCTCAGCACAGATACGCAGTATTTT. As protein: CASGRGGLSTDTQYF.

This chain uses TRBV19 with TRBJ1-4; D is ambiguous. The CDR3 consists of 14 residues. Between the trimmed V and J ends, which lost 3 bases and 3 bases, there was a span of 8 bases. Per the germline V gene, CDR1 is LNHDA and CDR2 is SQIVND (reference sequence). CDR3 in DNA: TGTGCCAGTAGTATCCCTGTGGCTAATGAAAAACTGTTTTTT. This sequence encodes CASSIPVANEKLFF.

This clonotype was counted at least ten times. The rearrangement uses TRBV6-1 and TRBJ2-7; 7 nucleotides line up with TRBD1. CDR3 length: 14 amino acids. The V gene's germline CDR1 is MNHNS and CDR2 SASEGT. J was trimmed by 0 bases and V by 1 base; bases with no gene match: 0. DNA of the CDR3: TGTGCCAGCAGTGAAGGGGACAGCTCCTACGAGCAGTACGTC. Protein: CASSEGDSSYEQYV.

This clonotype was seen only a few times. The chain recombines TRBV19 with TRBJ2-5; D is undetermined. CDR1 and CDR2 from the germline V gene are LNHDA and SQIVND (reference sequence). V was cut by 0 bases and J by 4 bases, with 3 bases left in between. This CDR3 contains 12 residues. In nucleotides, the CDR3 is TGTGCCAGTAGTATAGACACAGAGACCCAGTACTTC. Its translation is CASSIDTETQYF. The full variable domain, its missing parts supplied by reference TRBV19 and TRBJ2-5, is DGGITQSPKYLFRKEGQNVTLSCEQNLNHDAMYWYRQDPGQGLRLIYYSQIVNDFQKGDIAEGYSVSREKKESFPLTVTSAQKNPTAFYLCASSIDTETQYFGPGTRLLVL.

Ten or more counts support this clonotype. The rearrangement joins TRBV11-2 to TRBJ2-1, with D tentatively TRBD2 (6 bases). V was cut by 5 bases and J by 5 bases, with 13 bases left in between. CDR1 is SGHAT and CDR2 is FQNNGV in the germline V gene. This CDR3 contains 14 residues. CDR3 DNA: TGTGCCAGCAGCGGACGACTAGACCACAATGAGCAGTTCTTC. Amino acid sequence: CASSGRLDHNEQFF. The variable domain in full, completed from reference TRBV11-2 and TRBJ2-1, reads EAGVAQSPRYKIIEKRQSVAFWCNPISGHATLYWYQQILGQGPKLLIQFQNNGVVDDSQLPKDRFSAERLKGVDSTLKIQPAKLEDSAVYLCASSGRLDHNEQFFGPGTRLTVL.

V usage is TRBV5-6 and J usage is TRBJ2-3; 8 bases align to TRBD2. V was clipped by 4 bases and J by 6 bases; unmatched bases: 16. Germline values: CDR1 SGHDT, CDR2 YYEEEE. This CDR3 spans 17 amino acids. CDR3: CASSPVRGGYLGDTQYF. CDR3 sequence (DNA): TGTGCCAGCAGCCCGGTTCGGGGGGGGTACCTCGGGGATACGCAGTATTTT.

In its sample, this clonotype was seen a few times. This sequence joins TRBV24-1 and TRBJ2-3; D possibly corresponds to TRBD1 (6 bases). The CDR3 is 15 residues long. Per the germline V gene, CDR1 is KGHDR and CDR2 is SFDVKD. Trimming removed 9 bases at V and 2 bases at J, with 17 bases between. CDR3 DNA: TGTGCCACCTCAACAGGGTTAATTTCCACAGATACGCAGTATTTT. Translating gives CATSTGLISTDTQYF.

The chain employs TRBV14 and TRBJ2-7; possibly TRBD1 for D (6 bases). The CDR3 has 15 residues. The V gene lost 3 bases and the J gene lost 0 bases, with 12 bases spanning the gap. CDR1 is SGHDN and CDR2 is FVKESK in the germline V gene. CDR3 sequence: CASSQKTGSSYEQYV. The CDR3, as DNA: TGTGCCAGCAGCCAGAAAACAGGGAGCTCCTACGAGCAGTACGTC.

In its sample, this clonotype was seen a few times. V and J are TRBV20-1 and TRBJ1-5, with 10 bases identical to TRBD1. This CDR3 contains 16 residues. In germline, CDR1 is DFQATT, CDR2 SNEGSKA (reference sequence). J was trimmed by 5 bases and V by 6 bases; bases with no gene match: 13. The CDR3 loop is CSALSRDRGPYQPQHF. In DNA, the CDR3 is TGCAGTGCCTTGTCCCGGGACAGGGGCCCATATCAGCCCCAGCATTTT.

This sequence joins TRBV3-1 and TRBJ2-1, with D maybe TRBD1 (6 bases). V gave up 8 bases and J gave up 3 bases, with 17 bases separating them. The CDR3 is 15 residues long. CDR1 LGHDT and CDR2 YNNKEL come from the germline V gene (reference sequence). The CDR3 is CASSYRTDYYNEQFF. The CDR3 coding sequence is TGTGCCAGCTCATACCGGACAGACTACTACAATGAGCAGTTCTTC.

The table lists this clonotype with a few counts. The chain joins TRBV6-2 or TRBV6-3 to TRBJ2-1, with 8 bases that match TRBD2. CDR1 and CDR2 (germline): MNHEY, SVGEGT. The CDR3 length is 14 residues. The ends lost 8 bases at V and 8 bases at J; junction bases unmatched: 11. The CDR3 DNA reads as TGTGCCAGCGACCGGGGGGGGTATGTCGATGAGCAGTTCTTC. This translates into CASDRGGYVDEQFF.

This clonotype appeared a few times. The genes are TRBV28 and TRBJ2-5, with 7 nucleotides matching TRBD2. The germline gives CDR1 MDHEN, CDR2 SYDVKM. Germline trimming cut 6 bases from V and 7 bases from J; bases unmatched to any gene: 2. CDR3 length: 11 residues. CDR3 sequence: CASSGEGTQYF. As DNA, the CDR3 is TGTGCCAGCAGCGGGGAGGGGACCCAGTACTTC.

CDR3: CSARGAGRRESPLHF. DNA for the CDR3: TGCAGTGCTAGAGGGGCGGGGCGGCGGGAGTCACCCCTCCACTTT. This chain links TRBV20-1 with TRBJ1-6; D might be TRBD1 (5 bases). The CDR3 runs 15 residues. Looked up from germline, CDR1 is DFQATT and CDR2 is SNEGSKA (reference sequence). Trimming removed 1 base at V and 10 bases at J, with 17 bases between.